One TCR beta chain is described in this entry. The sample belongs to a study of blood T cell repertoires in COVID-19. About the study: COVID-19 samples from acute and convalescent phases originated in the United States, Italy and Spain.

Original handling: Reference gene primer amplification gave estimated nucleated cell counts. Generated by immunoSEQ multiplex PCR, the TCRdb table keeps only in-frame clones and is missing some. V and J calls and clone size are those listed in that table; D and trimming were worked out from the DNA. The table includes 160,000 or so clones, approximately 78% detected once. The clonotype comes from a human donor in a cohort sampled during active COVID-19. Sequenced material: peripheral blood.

The CDR3 region has the DNA TGTGCCAGCAGCTTAATAGTCTTACGACAGGGGGCCGTTGAAGCTTTCTTT. It specifies CASSLIVLRQGAVEAFF. The rearrangement uses TRBV7-2 and TRBJ1-1, with 10 bases identical to TRBD1. The CDR3 loop spans 17 amino acids. CDR1 SGHTA and CDR2 FQGNSA come from the germline V gene. The V segment lost 2 bases and the J segment 7 bases; nucleotides outside the gene matches: 13.